These 8 T cell receptor beta chains originate from one sample sequenced in a study of early T cells in non-severe SARS-CoV-2 infection. TCRdb reprocessed the 5' RACE reads via MiXCR and lists one record per CDR3 protein. The table has about 110,000 distinct CDR3 sequences, 9% to 14% seen once. The specimen sequenced was whole blood. Source of these receptors: an adult who was a healthcare worker with PCR-confirmed SARS-CoV-2 infection or an uninfected control (not recorded which).

This clonotype was detected ten times or more. The chain combines TRBV15 with TRBJ1-3; tentative D call: TRBD1 (5 bases). Germline CDR1 is LNHNV and CDR2 is YYDKDF (reference sequence). The CDR3 is 15 amino acids. V lost 1 base and J 4 bases, leaving 11 bases between the germline ends. For the CDR3, the DNA is TGTGCCACCAGCAGAGCCCAGCCAGGGGGAAACACCATATATTTT. This encodes CATSRAQPGGNTIYF.

This clonotype was recorded many times. CDR3: CASSPIRASYEQYF. The DNA for the CDR3 is TGTGCCAGCTCACCAATCAGGGCTTCCTACGAGCAGTACTTC. This rearrangement joins TRBV18 to TRBJ2-7, with D tentatively TRBD1 (5 bases). V was clipped by 2 bases and J by 1 base, with 9 bases between them. Looked up from germline, CDR1 is KGHSH and CDR2 is LQKENI. The CDR3 consists of 14 residues.

This clonotype was picked up many times. The chain is built from TRBV18 and TRBJ1-2; possibly TRBD1 for D (6 bases). The ends were cut back, 5 bases at V and 0 bases at J, with 31 bases in the middle. Germline-derived CDR1 and CDR2 are KGHSH and LQKENI. The CDR3 totals 21 residues. Here the CDR3 reads CASSGRQTGPNSNSANYGYTF. In nucleotides, the CDR3 is TGTGCCAGCTCAGGCCGCCAAACAGGGCCGAACTCCAACTCGGCTAACTATGGCTACACCTTC.

A few counts support this clonotype. The V and J genes are TRBV29-1 and TRBJ2-5; possibly TRBD2 for D (6 bases). The length of the CDR3 is 14 residues. Germline CDR1 is SQVTM and CDR2 is ANQGSEA. The CDR3 DNA reads TGCAGTTCCGGGGGAGCGGGCGGCCAAGAGACCCAGTACTTC. Amino acid sequence: CSSGGAGGQETQYF.

This clonotype was seen a handful of times. This chain joins TRBV6-2 or TRBV6-3 and TRBJ2-5; TRBD1 is a possible D gene (5 bases). This CDR3 has 12 amino acids. V was cut by 2 bases and J by 5 bases, with 6 bases left in between. Germline lookup yields CDR1 MNHEY and CDR2 SVGEGT. The CDR3: CASSYRGETQYF. CDR3 DNA sequence: TGTGCCAGCAGTTACAGGGGCGAGACCCAGTACTTC.

The CDR3 is CASSMAGNTNTEAFF. DNA of the CDR3: TGTGCCAGCTCAATGGCCGGTAACACCAACACTGAAGCTTTCTTT. This chain connects TRBV28 to TRBJ1-1; D remains ambiguous. Germline V gives CDR1 MDHEN, CDR2 SYDVKM. Deletions cut 8 bases from V and 2 bases from J, with 18 bases between. CDR3 length: 15 amino acids.

The chain links TRBV20-1 to TRBJ1-1; 7 nucleotides line up with TRBD1. CDR3 length equals 15 residues. Germline V gene sequence: CDR1 DFQATT, CDR2 SNEGSKA (reference sequence). Losses at the gene ends were 1 base for V and 3 bases for J; bases not matched to a gene: 8. The chain's CDR3 is CSARGRGRGDTEAFF. The DNA of the CDR3 is TGCAGTGCTAGAGGAAGGGGCAGGGGGGACACTGAAGCTTTCTTT.

The rearrangement uses TRBV29-1 and TRBJ2-3; no definite D call. Germline V gene data show CDR1 as SQVTM and CDR2 as ANQGSEA. The CDR3 loop spans 14 amino acids. The V end lost 0 bases, the J end lost 8 bases, and 15 bases lay between the germline ends. The CDR3 DNA reads TGCAGCGTTGAAGATGATCCGAGTTCTGGTACGCAGTATTTT. It yields the protein CSVEDDPSSGTQYF.